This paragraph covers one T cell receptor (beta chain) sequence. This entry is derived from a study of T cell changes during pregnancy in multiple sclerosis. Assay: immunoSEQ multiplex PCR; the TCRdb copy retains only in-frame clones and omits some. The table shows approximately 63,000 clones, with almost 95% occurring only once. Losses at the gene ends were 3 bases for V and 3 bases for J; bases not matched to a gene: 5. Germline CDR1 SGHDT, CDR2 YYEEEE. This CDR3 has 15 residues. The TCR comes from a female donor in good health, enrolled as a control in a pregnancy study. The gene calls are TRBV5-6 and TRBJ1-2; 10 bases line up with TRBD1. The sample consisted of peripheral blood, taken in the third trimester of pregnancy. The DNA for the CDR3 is TGTGCCAGCAGCTCGGGACAGGGGTTTTACTATGGCTACACCTTC. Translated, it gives CASSSGQGFYYGYTF. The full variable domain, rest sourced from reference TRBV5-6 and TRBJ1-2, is DAGVTQSPTHLIKTRGQQVTLRCSPKSGHDTVSWYQQALGQGPQFIFQYYEEEERQRGNFPDRFSGHQFPNYSSELNVNALLLGDSALYLCASSSGQGFYYGYTFGSGTRLTVV.